This TCR beta chain originates from a study of regulatory T cells in long-lasting Graves disease (dated by TCRdb to about 2021). Turning to the overall study: To count as having persistent Graves' disease, a patient had to have received antithyroid drug treatment for over 5 years with TSH receptor autoantibodies remaining persistently positive. Persistent Graves' disease patients in the clinical cohort had taken antithyroid drugs for roughly ten years on average. Patients with persistent Graves' disease were compared with patients with newly diagnosed Graves' disease using TCR sequencing and RNA sequencing of peripheral blood. A total of some 33 samples were covered by TCR sequencing, comprising 13 persistent and roughly 20 newly diagnosed Graves' disease patients. The study was conducted in China and was registered as a clinical trial.

Receptors were amplified or captured by multiplex PCR. This sample was sequenced with an Illumina HiSeq 4000. TCR beta libraries were built with iRepertoire HTBI primers and Arm-PCR amplification of CDR3 regions. Before sequencing, the PCR products underwent gel purification. In the original analysis: Gene usage analysis of CDR3 amino acid clonotypes relied on the 62 TRBV and around 13 TRBJ segments identified across samples. COPE and FqMerger were used to merge the filtered high-quality paired reads into contigs. BLAST was used to align contigs to IMGT TRBV, TRBD and TRBJ reference genes, with CDR3 defined following IMGT. Any clonotype with a frequency above 0.1% was classified as a highly expanded clone. Repertoire diversity was measured by Shannon entropy, and V-J evenness by the Gini coefficient. A clonotype was considered public if more than one individual shared it. Through fastp at Q25 and MiXCR, TCRdb rebuilt clones from the public reads, retaining in-frame beta chains. Each entry merges the rows of one CDR3 protein and shows their most common DNA and genes. The V and J calls shown here were made by TCRdb, not taken from the authors' results. This sample gives about 470,000 distinct CDR3 sequences in total; roughly a fifth of them show up just once. Jointly, the top ten make up 6.5% to 9% of the sample.

Via the germline V gene (reference sequence), CDR1 is SGHKS and CDR2 YYEKEE. CDR3 length: 16 amino acids, cysteine to phenylalanine. The read is trimmed to its CDR3 DNA, 48 bases read in frame from base 1. For this chain, trimming is 2 bases at the V end and 4 bases at the J end, and the number of junction bases without a gene match is 10. This clonotype was seen only a few times. This clone's antigen is unknown. Base qualities are not provided; no much larger clone lies one nucleotide away. The time point label, as the study defines it: persistent/refractory GD, antithyroid drugs over 5 years with positive TRAb. RNA was extracted from PBMCs in TRIzol for both TCR sequencing and RNA sequencing. The diagnosis of Graves' disease was made according to American Thyroid Association guidelines. The patients came from an endocrinology department in Xi'an, China. Each patient gave 9 to 10 milliliters of peripheral blood, collected in an EDTA anticoagulant tube. Ficoll Paque Plus density gradient separation was used to isolate PBMCs, and no further T cell sorting was performed. An Agilent 2100 Bioanalyzer and agarose gel were used to assess RNA quality, and a NanoDrop 2000 was used to measure RNA concentration.

General findings and caveats noted by the study authors: Sequencing and analysis were restricted to the TCR beta chain. The small sample size was acknowledged by the authors as a limitation that may reduce accuracy. Persistent patients shared more public clonotypes among themselves (around 3,000) than newly diagnosed patients did (about 900). The study examined only peripheral blood because the primary lesion, thyroid tissue, could not be accessed. Persistent disease showed preferential use of TRBV28, TRBJ1-2 and TRBJ2-5, whereas newly diagnosed disease favored TRBV20-1 and TRBJ2-1. Compared with newly diagnosed patients, patients with persistent Graves' disease had lower TCR Shannon entropy and fewer highly expanded clones, which suggests clonal expansion.

This specimen consisted of peripheral blood mononuclear cells (PBMCs), obtained when the disease was refractory, from a patient treated with antithyroid drugs. The rearranged segments are TRBV5-5 and TRBJ1-2, and TRBD1 matches 8 of the central bases. The receptor's source is a female donor with Graves disease. The bases read TGTGCCAGCAGCTTATGGACAGGGCTCGAGTCCTATGGCTACACCTTC. Its coded protein is CASSLWTGLESYGYTF.